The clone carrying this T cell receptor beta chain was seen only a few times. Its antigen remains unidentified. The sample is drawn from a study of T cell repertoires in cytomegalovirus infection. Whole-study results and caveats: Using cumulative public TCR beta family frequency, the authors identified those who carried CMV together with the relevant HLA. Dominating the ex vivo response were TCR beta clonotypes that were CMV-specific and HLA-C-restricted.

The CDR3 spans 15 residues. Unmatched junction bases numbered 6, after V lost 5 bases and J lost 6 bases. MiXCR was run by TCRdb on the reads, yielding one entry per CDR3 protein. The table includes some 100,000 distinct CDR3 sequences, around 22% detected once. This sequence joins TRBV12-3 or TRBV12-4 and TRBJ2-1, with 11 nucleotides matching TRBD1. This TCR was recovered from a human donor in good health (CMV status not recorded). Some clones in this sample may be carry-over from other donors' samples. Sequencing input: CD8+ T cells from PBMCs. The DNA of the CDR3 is TGTGCCAGCAGTCCCCGGGACAGGGGGTTCAATGAGCAGTTCTTC. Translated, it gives CASSPRDRGFNEQFF.